Shown below are 8 T cell receptor beta chains from a single sample sequenced in a study of CD8 T cells in ankylosing spondylitis. TCRdb recomputed calls from the 5' RACE reads with MiXCR, one row per CDR3 protein. The sample contains more than 100,000 distinct CDR3 sequences, roughly 10% of which appear only once. The sample taken for sequencing was blood, either unsorted or a sorted T cell fraction (not recorded which). These receptors all come from a female donor with ankylosing spondylitis or in good health (not recorded which).

In regard to this clonotype: This may be a read error, as it is one base from a much larger clone. The chain is built from TRBV11-2 and TRBJ2-2; D is ambiguous. The V gene's germline CDR1 is SGHAT and CDR2 FQNNGV. The ends were cut back, 7 bases at V and 4 bases at J, with 7 bases in the middle. The CDR3 has 12 residues. This CDR3 reads CASNPITGELFF. For the CDR3, the DNA is TGTGCCAGCAACCCCATCACCGGGGAGCTGTTTTTT.

This clonotype was seen repeatedly, ten times or more. The chain's CDR3 is CASSPRGQGSYNEQFF. The DNA of the CDR3 is TGCGCCAGCAGCCCTAGGGGGCAAGGGTCCTACAATGAGCAGTTCTTC. The rearrangement links TRBV5-1 to TRBJ2-1; 7 nucleotides match TRBD1. This CDR3 region has 16 residues. Trimming cost V 4 bases and J 1 base; bases outside gene matches: 8. The germline gives CDR1 SGHRS, CDR2 YFSETQ.

The chain recombines TRBV5-1 with TRBJ2-1, with TRBD2 identical over 7 bases. The CDR3 covers 16 residues. Trimming removed 4 bases from V and 8 bases from J; junction bases left unmatched: 15. Per the germline V gene, CDR1 is SGHRS and CDR2 is YFSETQ. The CDR3 loop reads CASSHPKIAGNDEQFF. DNA of the CDR3: TGCGCCAGCAGCCATCCGAAGATAGCGGGCAACGATGAGCAGTTCTTC.

This clonotype has more than one count but fewer than ten. V usage is TRBV30 and J usage is TRBJ2-7, with TRBD2 identical over 9 bases. The CDR3 contains 14 residues. V trimming: 2 bases; J trimming: 5 bases; junction bases outside the gene matches: 7. Germline V gives CDR1 GTSNPN, CDR2 SVGIG (reference sequence). CDR3 sequence: CAWSLGTSRDEQYF. CDR3 nucleotides: TGTGCCTGGAGTCTCGGGACTAGCCGAGACGAGCAGTACTTC.

The rearrangement joins TRBV20-1 to TRBJ2-7; possible D gene TRBD2, 5 bases. The ends were cut back, 2 bases at V and 3 bases at J, with 17 bases in the middle. From germline, CDR1 is DFQATT and CDR2 SNEGSKA (reference sequence). The CDR3 spans 15 residues. CDR3: CSARREDWTFYEQYF. Here the CDR3 DNA reads TGCAGTGCTAGACGAGAGGACTGGACTTTCTACGAGCAGTACTTC.

This clonotype was observed at least ten times. The chain employs TRBV5-1 and TRBJ2-3; perhaps TRBD2 as D (5 bases). The ends were cut back, 2 bases at V and 6 bases at J, with 13 bases in the middle. This CDR3 region has 14 residues. Per the germline V gene, CDR1 is SGHRS and CDR2 is YFSETQ. CDR3 residues: CASSLPRAQDTQYF. The CDR3 DNA reads TGCGCCAGCAGCTTACCGCGGGCCCAGGATACGCAGTATTTT.

This clonotype was found a few times. The rearrangement links TRBV28 to TRBJ1-1; D remains unclear. Trimming left V 2 bases short and J 1 base short, with 8 bases between. Germline V CDR1 and CDR2: MDHEN, SYDVKM. The CDR3 extends over 14 amino acids. The CDR3 nucleotides are TGTGCCAGCAGTTTACCCCAGAGGAACACTGAAGCTTTCTTT. It specifies CASSLPQRNTEAFF. The full variable domain, rest sourced from reference TRBV28 and TRBJ1-1, is DVKVTQSSRYLVKRTGEKVFLECVQDMDHENMFWYRQDPGLGLRLIYFSYDVKMKEKGDIPEGYSVSREKKERFSLILESASTNQTSMYLCASSLPQRNTEAFFGQGTRLTVV.

V gene TRBV5-1 combines with J gene TRBJ1-4; D may be TRBD1 (5 bases). The CDR3 extends over 14 amino acids. V was trimmed by 10 bases and J by 5 bases, leaving 18 bases between them. Germline V gene data show CDR1 as SGHRS and CDR2 as YFSETQ. CDR3 in DNA: TGCGCCGGCGGCTTAGCCCGACAGAATGAAAAACTGTTTTTT. It is translated as CAGGLARQNEKLFF.